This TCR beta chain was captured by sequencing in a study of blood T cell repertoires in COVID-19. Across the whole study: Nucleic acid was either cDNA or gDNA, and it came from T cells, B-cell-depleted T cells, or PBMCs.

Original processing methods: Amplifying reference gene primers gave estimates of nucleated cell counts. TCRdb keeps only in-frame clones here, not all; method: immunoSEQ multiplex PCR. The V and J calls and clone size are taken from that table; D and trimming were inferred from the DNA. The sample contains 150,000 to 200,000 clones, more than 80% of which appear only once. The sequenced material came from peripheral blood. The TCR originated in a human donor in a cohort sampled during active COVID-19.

In DNA form, the CDR3 reads TGTGCCAGCAGCCAAAGGCGACAGGCTGGAAACACCATATATTTT. Its translation is CASSQRRQAGNTIYF. The gene calls are TRBV11-2 and TRBJ1-3; a weak D match, TRBD1 (6 bases). V dropped 5 bases and J dropped 2 bases, with 13 bases sitting between them. Germline assignment: CDR1 SGHAT and CDR2 FQNNGV. The CDR3 covers 15 residues.